The present TCR beta chain was sequenced within a study of long-term antiretroviral therapy in people with HIV. Overall study results and limits: The study found that diversity rose after ART but stayed below transplant donor controls.

With survey level as its setting, the immunoSEQ assay was v3.0. Here immunoSEQ multiplex PCR was the method, and the copy in TCRdb shows in-frame clones only, minus some. The sample lists 40,000 or so clones; around nine tenths were seen once. In the case of this clone: Its matching antigen is unknown.

J lost 2 bases, V lost 6 bases, and 11 bases had no gene match. The CDR3 is 16 amino acids. Germline assignment: CDR1 MNHEY and CDR2 SMNVEV (reference sequence). The chain joins TRBV27 to TRBJ2-7, with 9 bases that match TRBD2. This sequence originates from a woman in her late teens or twenties with HIV. The starting material was unsorted PBMCs, obtained just before starting antiretroviral therapy. The CDR3: CASSREGLAFPYEQYF. Written as DNA, the CDR3 is TGTGCCAGCAGCCGAGAAGGACTAGCGTTTCCCTACGAGCAGTACTTC.